This passage covers 32 T cell receptor beta chains from one sample sequenced in a study of cytomegalovirus exposure and HLA in healthy donors. The PCR used 60 Vbeta and 13 Jbeta primers. The table came from immunoSEQ multiplex PCR; TCRdb's copy has only in-frame clones and leaves some out. The sample records some 98,000 clones, roughly 77% being singletons. The specimen was PBMCs. The receptors shown here come from a man aged 40-55 years in good health and CMV-seronegative.

The chain recombines TRBV11-2 with TRBJ2-7; TRBD1 matches 8 bases. Trimming removed 6 bases from V and 1 base from J; junction bases left unmatched: 5. Germline V gene sequence: CDR1 SGHAT, CDR2 FQNNGV. CDR3 length: 14 amino acids. The CDR3 DNA follows: TGTGCCAGCAGTAGGACAGGGACATCCTACGAGCAGTACTTC. It specifies CASSRTGTSYEQYF.

This clone was observed once. The V gene is TRBV7-8, the J gene TRBJ1-5, with a weak D call TRBD1 (5 bases). The germline V gene encodes CDR1 SGHVS and CDR2 FQNEAQ. The CDR3 loop spans 17 amino acids. Trimming cost V 0 bases and J 5 bases, with 17 bases left between them. In DNA form, the CDR3 reads TGTGCCAGCAGCTTAGCGCCCGGGGGAGGGAATCATCAGCCCCAGCATTTT. The encoded protein is CASSLAPGGGNHQPQHF. The full variable domain, its missing parts supplied by reference TRBV7-8 and TRBJ1-5, is GAGVSQSPRYKVAKRGQDVALRCDPISGHVSLFWYQQALGQGPEFLTYFQNEAQLDKSGLPSDRFFAERPEGSVSTLKIQRTQQEDSAVYLCASSLAPGGGNHQPQHFGDGTRLSIL.

This clone has more than one count but fewer than ten. The chain combines TRBV5-4 with TRBJ1-1, with D hard to call. The CDR3 has 16 amino acids. Per the germline V gene, CDR1 is SGHNT and CDR2 is YYREEE (reference sequence). Trimming removed 4 bases from V and 4 bases from J, with 20 bases in between. The CDR3 nucleotides read TGTGCCAGCAGCACCGACCGACAAGTTGGTGCCACTGAAGCTTTCTTT. This sequence encodes CASSTDRQVGATEAFF.

V usage is TRBV7-9 and J usage is TRBJ2-7; D not resolved. This CDR3 spans 12 amino acids. Germline V lookup: CDR1 SEHNR, CDR2 FQNEAQ (reference sequence). Trimming stripped 6 bases from V and 6 bases from J, with 12 bases between. CDR3 protein: CASRATLGEQYF. The DNA of the CDR3 is TGTGCCAGCAGGGCGACTTTAGGCGAGCAGTACTTC.

The chain joins TRBV5-4 to TRBJ1-1; the D gene is possibly TRBD1 (5 bases). V gave up 1 base and J gave up 6 bases, with 22 bases separating them. Germline V lookup: CDR1 SGHNT, CDR2 YYREEE (reference sequence). CDR3 length: 17 residues. The CDR3 sequence: CASSLNRGHPSYSEAFF. As DNA, the CDR3 is TGTGCCAGCAGCTTGAATAGGGGCCACCCTTCGTATTCTGAAGCTTTCTTT.

The chain uses TRBV6-1 and TRBJ1-6; no firm D call. Germline V gene data show CDR1 as MNHNS and CDR2 as SASEGT. Deletions cut 4 bases from V and 13 bases from J, with 14 bases between. This CDR3 is built from 13 residues. CDR3 nucleotides: TGTGCCAGCAGTGGACGACTTGGGGAGCCCCTCCACTTT. Its translation: CASSGRLGEPLHF.

This clone was seen just once. The J gene is TRBJ1-6, the V gene TRBV7-6; 7 positions agree with TRBD1. Per germline, CDR1 SGHVS and CDR2 FNYEAQ. The CDR3 has 14 residues. Trimming removed 2 bases from V and 7 bases from J; junction bases left unmatched: 2. Here the CDR3 reads CASSLTGANSPLHF. CDR3 sequence (DNA): TGTGCCAGCAGCTTAACAGGGGCGAATTCACCCCTCCACTTT.

There are a few counts of this clone. The V call is TRBV5-1, the J call TRBJ1-3, with D possibly being TRBD1 (5 bases). This CDR3 is built from 14 residues. Germline values: CDR1 SGHRS, CDR2 YFSETQ. The V end lost 7 bases, the J end lost 0 bases, and 11 bases lay between the germline ends. The CDR3 DNA reads as TGCGCCAGCCGACAGTCCAACTCTGGAAACACCATATATTTT. Amino acid sequence: CASRQSNSGNTIYF.

This chain joins TRBV28 and TRBJ2-5; TRBD2 matches 10 bases. CDR1 MDHEN and CDR2 SYDVKM come from the germline V gene. Trimming took 3 bases from V and 5 from J; bases not matched to a gene: 6. This CDR3 contains 15 residues. The CDR3: CASSLRLAGVETQYF. The CDR3 DNA is TGTGCCAGCAGTTTGAGGCTAGCGGGGGTTGAGACCCAGTACTTC.

The rearrangement uses TRBV18 and TRBJ2-3; 11 positions match TRBD1. The germline V gene encodes CDR1 KGHSH and CDR2 LQKENI. The junction had 8 bases not matched to a gene; V was cut back by 0 bases and J by 6 bases. The CDR3 runs to 17 residues. The DNA of the CDR3 is TGTGCCAGCTCACCACCCAGGGGACAGGGGGTTAAGGATACGCAGTATTTT. Protein sequence: CASSPPRGQGVKDTQYF.

The chain employs TRBV5-4 and TRBJ1-1, with 7 bases that match TRBD1. This CDR3 comprises 15 residues. Trimming removed 0 bases from V and 0 bases from J; junction bases left unmatched: 2. Per the germline V gene, CDR1 is SGHNT and CDR2 is YYREEE (reference sequence). CDR3 nucleotide sequence: TGTGCCAGCAGCTTGGCAGGGACAGTGAACACTGAAGCTTTCTTT. This codes for CASSLAGTVNTEAFF.

The rearrangement joins TRBV16 to TRBJ1-2, with TRBD1 matching 9 bases. The CDR3 contains 14 residues. The trim removed 4 bases at V and 2 bases at J, leaving 2 bases unmatched. From germline, CDR1 is KGHSY and CDR2 FQNENV. The CDR3: CASSLGTGNYGYTF. The CDR3, as DNA: TGTGCCAGCAGCCTTGGGACAGGGAACTATGGCTACACCTTC. Combining the CDR3 with reference TRBV16 and TRBJ1-2 gives the whole variable domain GEEVAQTPKHLVRGEGQKAKLYCAPIKGHSYVFWYQQVLKNEFKFLISFQNENVFDETGMPKERFSAKCLPNSPCSLEIQATKLEDSAVYFCASSLGTGNYGYTFGSGTRLTVV.

This clone was counted a single time. The chain recombines TRBV21-1 with TRBJ1-1; the table assigns TRBD1, which was not confirmed against the DNA. TRBV21-1 is an annotated pseudogene. The CDR3 length is 15 residues. In nucleotides, the CDR3 is TGTGCCAGCAGCAAGATCCAGGCAATCAACACTGAAGCTTTCTTT. The encoded protein is CASSKIQAINTEAFF.

The V gene is TRBV7-7, the J gene TRBJ2-5; 7 positions agree with TRBD1. This CDR3 comprises 14 residues. The germline V gene has CDR1 SSHAT and CDR2 FNYEAQ (reference sequence). With V trimmed by 1 base and J by 4 bases, 3 bases remained unmatched. The CDR3 coding sequence is TGTGCCAGCAGCTTAGAGGCAGGGGGAGAGACCCAGTACTTC. The encoded protein is CASSLEAGGETQYF.

The V and J genes are TRBV7-9 and TRBJ1-1; TRBD1 agrees at 10 bases. V lost 6 bases, J lost 6 bases, and 1 base stayed unmatched. The germline CDR1 and CDR2 sequences are SEHNR and FQNEAQ (reference sequence). The CDR3 consists of 12 residues. CDR3 sequence: CASRGQGAEAFF. CDR3 bases: TGTGCCAGCAGAGGACAGGGGGCTGAAGCTTTCTTT.

This chain connects TRBV11-2 to TRBJ2-1, with 7 bases fitting TRBD2. The germline gives CDR1 SGHAT, CDR2 FQNNGV. This CDR3 comprises 15 residues. The V and J ends lost 5 bases and 3 bases, in that order; junction bases with no gene match: 7. This CDR3 is CASSPGTTNYNEQFF. As DNA, the CDR3 is TGTGCCAGCAGCCCCGGGACTACCAACTACAATGAGCAGTTCTTC. Using reference TRBV11-2 and TRBJ2-1 for the parts outside the CDR3, the full variable domain is EAGVAQSPRYKIIEKRQSVAFWCNPISGHATLYWYQQILGQGPKLLIQFQNNGVVDDSQLPKDRFSAERLKGVDSTLKIQPAKLEDSAVYLCASSPGTTNYNEQFFGPGTRLTVL.

The chain is built from TRBV6-4 and TRBJ1-2, with 11 bases aligning to TRBD1. CDR1 is MRHNA, CDR2 SNTAGT, per germline. This CDR3 is built from 17 residues. Losses at the gene ends were 5 bases for V and 4 bases for J; bases not matched to a gene: 12. CDR3 region: CASSWEADRGPIYGYTF. CDR3 DNA sequence: TGTGCCAGCAGTTGGGAGGCGGACAGGGGGCCTATCTATGGCTACACCTTC.

This clone was seen just once. The chain uses TRBV5-1 and TRBJ2-3, with a weak D call TRBD2 (5 bases). The CDR3 runs 13 residues. The germline CDR1 and CDR2 sequences are SGHRS and YFSETQ. V shed 5 bases and J shed 0 bases, with 7 bases lying between them. The CDR3 here is CASRRGSTDTQYF. Written as DNA, the CDR3 is TGCGCCAGCAGGAGAGGGAGCACAGATACGCAGTATTTT.

This rearrangement joins TRBV5-4 to TRBJ2-7, with D possibly being TRBD2 (5 bases). The CDR3 totals 13 residues. The germline gives CDR1 SGHNT, CDR2 YYREEE (reference sequence). Trimming removed 3 bases from V and 6 bases from J, with 13 bases in between. The CDR3 DNA reads TGTGCCAGCAGCTCGGACCTAGCAGGCGAGCAGTACTTC. Its translation: CASSSDLAGEQYF.

This rearrangement joins TRBV29-1 to TRBJ2-3, with D uncertain. The CDR3 contains 11 residues. Germline V gene lookup returns CDR1 SQVTM and CDR2 ANQGSEA. Trimming shortened V by 7 bases and J by 0 bases, and 5 bases separated the two germline ends. CDR3 DNA sequence: TGCAGCGCCGGTAGCACAGATACGCAGTATTTT. Amino acid sequence: CSAGSTDTQYF.

CDR3: CASSLSGFSGNTIYF. CDR3 DNA: TGTGCCAGCAGCTTGTCCGGGTTCTCTGGAAACACCATATATTTT. V and J are TRBV7-6 and TRBJ1-3; D call uncertain. The V gene lost 3 bases and the J gene lost 0 bases, with 9 bases spanning the gap. Per germline, CDR1 SGHVS and CDR2 FNYEAQ. The CDR3 sequence is 15 residues long.

Comment on this clone: A junction boundary mismatches the germline segment, possibly from a read error. The V gene is TRBV10-3, the J gene TRBJ2-3, with TRBD1 identical over 9 bases. The CDR3 consists of 14 residues. CDR1 is ENHRY, CDR2 SYGVKD, per germline. The CDR3 sequence is CAISDYKQGAPLDF. The CDR3 bases are TGTGCCATCAGTGACTACAAACAGGGGGCTCCTTTGGATTTT.

V gene TRBV5-4 combines with J gene TRBJ2-5; D possibly corresponds to TRBD1 (8 bases). CDR1 and CDR2 from the germline V gene are SGHNT and YYREEE (reference sequence). V was shortened by 4 bases and J by 1 base, with 20 bases between the two germline ends. This CDR3 is 17 amino acids long. CDR3 sequence reads: CASSRTLQGGGQETQYF. CDR3 DNA: TGTGCCAGCAGCCGAACCTTACAGGGGGGGGGCCAAGAGACCCAGTACTTC.

This chain uses TRBV11-2 with TRBJ2-1; D gene ambiguous. Trimming removed 2 bases from V and 6 bases from J, with 14 bases in between. The CDR3 spans 15 residues. The germline V gene has CDR1 SGHAT and CDR2 FQNNGV. The DNA of the CDR3 is TGTGCCAGCAGCTTACAAACGGGTAAGGTCAATGAGCAGTTCTTC. It codes for CASSLQTGKVNEQFF.

The rearrangement uses TRBV11-2 and TRBJ1-1; no definite D call. V gave up 0 bases and J gave up 5 bases, with 10 bases separating them. Germline CDR1 reads SGHAT; CDR2 reads FQNNGV. The CDR3 length is 14 residues. CDR3 loop: CASSLEAQATEAFF. CDR3 nucleotides: TGTGCCAGCAGCTTAGAGGCCCAGGCTACTGAAGCTTTCTTT.

The rearrangement links TRBV7-9 to TRBJ1-1; no reliable D call. The CDR3 extends over 14 amino acids. The ends were cut back, 1 base at V and 1 base at J, with 7 bases in the middle. The V gene's germline CDR1 is SEHNR and CDR2 FQNEAQ (reference sequence). As DNA, the CDR3 is TGTGCCAGCAGCTTAGGCACGGGGAACACTGAAGCTTTCTTT. This codes for CASSLGTGNTEAFF.

This clone has more than one count but fewer than ten. The rearrangement links TRBV12-5 to TRBJ2-5, with 7 positions matching TRBD1. Unmatched junction bases numbered 10, after V lost 6 bases and J lost 3 bases. CDR1 is LGHNT, CDR2 FRNRAP, per germline. This CDR3 has 15 residues. The CDR3 region is CASGTFTGEKETQYF. DNA for the CDR3: TGTGCTAGTGGCACATTTACAGGGGAGAAAGAGACCCAGTACTTC.

This chain uses TRBV11-2 with TRBJ1-3; D is uncertain. CDR3 length: 15 amino acids. In germline, CDR1 is SGHAT, CDR2 FQNNGV. The V and J ends lost 5 bases and 0 bases respectively, with 11 bases between them. The CDR3 loop is CASSAHRDSGNTIYF. The CDR3 nucleotides read TGTGCCAGCAGCGCCCACCGGGACTCTGGAAACACCATATATTTT.

The V gene is TRBV5-6, the J gene TRBJ2-7; tentatively, D is TRBD1 (6 bases). CDR3 length equals 16 residues. V lost 7 bases and J lost 1, with 21 bases in between. CDR1 SGHDT and CDR2 YYEEEE come from the germline V gene. The CDR3 bases are TGTGCCAGCCAATGGGGGCTCGGGGACCCTTCCTACGAGCAGTACTTC. Translated, it gives CASQWGLGDPSYEQYF. The variable domain in full, completed from reference TRBV5-6 and TRBJ2-7, reads DAGVTQSPTHLIKTRGQQVTLRCSPKSGHDTVSWYQQALGQGPQFIFQYYEEEERQRGNFPDRFSGHQFPNYSSELNVNALLLGDSALYLCASQWGLGDPSYEQYFGPGTRLTVT.

In this sample, this clone turned up a few times. Other DNA sequences in the sample encode the same CDR3. The CDR3 loop is CASSPTGRANYGYTF. The CDR3 DNA is TGTGCCAGTAGTCCCACAGGGAGAGCTAACTATGGCTACACCTTC. J is TRBJ1-2 and V is TRBV19; TRBD1 is a possible D gene (6 bases). CDR1 LNHDA and CDR2 SQIVND come from the germline V gene (reference sequence). This CDR3 spans 15 amino acids. With 5 bases removed from V and 0 bases from J, the gap between germline ends came to 13 bases. The full variable domain, rest sourced from reference TRBV19 and TRBJ1-2, is DGGITQSPKYLFRKEGQNVTLSCEQNLNHDAMYWYRQDPGQGLRLIYYSQIVNDFQKGDIAEGYSVSREKKESFPLTVTSAQKNPTAFYLCASSPTGRANYGYTFGSGTRLTVV.

This chain links TRBV19 with TRBJ2-3, with 12 bases lining up with TRBD1. Germline loops: CDR1 LNHDA, CDR2 SQIVND (reference sequence). V trimming: 4 bases; J trimming: 6 bases; junction bases outside the gene matches: 11. The CDR3 has 17 residues. The CDR3 protein is CASSTRMGTGGGDTQYF. CDR3 nucleotide sequence: TGTGCCAGTAGTACCCGAATGGGGACAGGGGGCGGTGATACGCAGTATTTT.

V is TRBV30 and J is TRBJ2-2, with 11 bases lining up with TRBD2. CDR1 GTSNPN and CDR2 SVGIG come from the germline V gene (reference sequence). Trimming at V came to 4 bases and at J to 2 bases, leaving 9 bases not matched to a gene. The CDR3 consists of 17 residues. The DNA for the CDR3 is TGTGCCTGGAAACAACTAGCGGGGGCCGCTAACACCGGGGAGCTGTTTTTT. Amino acids: CAWKQLAGAANTGELFF.